Reported below is one TCR beta chain. These data come from a study of graft-versus-host responses after intestinal transplantation. Study at large: Induction with anti-thymocyte globulin, then tacrolimus and steroids for about 3 years, was given to all recipients.

This CDR3 is built from 16 residues. In germline, CDR1 is MNHNS, CDR2 SASEGT. After removal of 3 bases from V and 3 bases from J, the junction contained 7 bases not matched to a gene. Assay: immunoSEQ multiplex PCR; the TCRdb copy retains only in-frame clones and omits some. The table lists 29,000 or so clones, about 80% of them singletons. Grafts had their tissue processed, releasing intraepithelial and lamina propria lymphocytes. Source: ileum tissue, taken 98 days after intestinal transplantation. The V gene is TRBV6-1, the J gene TRBJ2-2, with TRBD1 matching 7 bases. This clonotype was obtained from a human patient who received an intestinal transplant, so some T cells may come from the graft donor. The CDR3 DNA reads TGTGCCAGCAGTGAGCCCACAGGGGTGGACACCGGGGAGCTGTTTTTT. Amino acids: CASSEPTGVDTGELFF.